This T cell receptor beta chain came from a study of cytomegalovirus exposure and HLA in healthy donors. General study results and limits: Earlier analysis found most TCR beta V segments productive about 90% or about 30% of the time. In vitro testing confirmed a few CMV-associated chains as specific for CMV antigens. Indistinguishable V segments, including TRBV6-2 and TRBV6-3, were excluded.

As concerns this clone: The antigen is unknown.

PCR amplification relied on 60 Vbeta primers (plus 13 Jbeta primers). This table comes from immunoSEQ multiplex PCR, and its TCRdb copy is limited to in-frame clones, with some not included. The sample holds approximately 190,000 clones, roughly four fifths seen once. With 3 bases removed from V and 0 bases from J, the gap between germline ends came to 15 bases. Germline CDR1 and CDR2: LNHDA and SQIVND (reference sequence). This CDR3 comprises 17 residues. The rearrangement joins TRBV19 to TRBJ2-1; possibly TRBD1 for D (6 bases). This TCR was recovered from a woman in her fifties or sixties in good health and CMV-seropositive. Sequences were obtained from PBMCs. The DNA for the CDR3 is TGTGCCAGTAGTATTTGGACAGCCAGGAGCTCCTACAATGAGCAGTTCTTC. It specifies CASSIWTARSSYNEQFF.